What follows describes a single T cell receptor (beta chain). This clone showed up just once. Its antigen remains unidentified. No base quality values were provided; no much bigger clone lies one nucleotide off. Whole blood was collected in K2EDTA tubes by collaborating institutions according to the institutions' own protocols. For TCRbeta analysis, collaborators shipped samples as frozen whole blood, isolated PBMCs, or DNA extracted from either of those sample types. CDR1 and CDR2 (SGHVS, FNYEAQ) derive from the germline V gene. Trimming at the junction amounts to 0 bases on V and 6 bases on J, and the germline ends lie 11 bases apart. From its cysteine to its phenylalanine, the CDR3 spans 15 amino acids. Only the CDR3 part of the read is kept: 45 bases, read in frame from the first base. The data were taken from a study of blood T cell repertoires in COVID-19 (dated by TCRdb to the early 2020s). Study-level background: Samples from collaborators originated in the United States, Italy and Spain and spanned both the acute and convalescent phases of COVID-19. The samples were drawn from the first 160 participants of the ongoing ImmuneRACE study and from 950 to 1,500 subjects provided by 6 global collaborators. The prospective study material was composed of cDNA or gDNA derived from T cells, B-cell-depleted T cells, or PBMCs. Where HLA class I and class II types were available, the types were taken from metadata supplied by the sample provider, not from assay-based typing. Subjects who had been exposed to COVID-19, were actively infected with it, or had recovered from it provided the deeply sampled blood TCRbeta repertoires that made up the dataset. Nearly every sample came with metadata listing a de-identified subject ID, COVID-19 status, age in years and sex. The repertoires were released in a freely available public database meant as a resource for research on the immune response to SARS-CoV-2. Broader findings and caveats from the paper: The quantity of clinical and demographic metadata differed by source and by participant and was supplied without curation.

TCRbeta CDR3 regions were amplified from genomic DNA by means of the immunoSEQ Assay, a bias-controlled multiplex PCR. The original methods were these. Nucleated cell counts per sample were estimated from amplification of reference gene primers within the assay. Sequence reads were collapsed and filtered to measure the absolute abundance of every unique TCRbeta CDR3 rearrangement. Productive Simpson clonality was computed per sample as the square root of Simpson's diversity index over productive rearrangements. What TCRdb holds here is the immuneACCESS table cut down to in-frame rearrangements. Part of the clones is not present; checked against another copy, under half of the missing clones reflect an unresolved V gene, and the others are unexplained. V, J and clone size reflect that table, while D and trimming were determined from the DNA. The sample table contains some 150,000 clones; only one count was recorded for roughly 83% of them. Around 32% of the sample lies in the top ten.

Sequencing was performed on peripheral blood. This clonotype was obtained from a woman aged 55-69 years with acute or convalescent COVID-19. This sequence uses TRBV7-6 and TRBJ2-2, and TRBD1 may be the D gene, going by 5 matching bases. The nucleotide sequence is TGTGCCAGCAGCTTAGCGCCAAGGGGATCCGGGGAGCTGTTTTTT. Its translation is CASSLAPRGSGELFF.